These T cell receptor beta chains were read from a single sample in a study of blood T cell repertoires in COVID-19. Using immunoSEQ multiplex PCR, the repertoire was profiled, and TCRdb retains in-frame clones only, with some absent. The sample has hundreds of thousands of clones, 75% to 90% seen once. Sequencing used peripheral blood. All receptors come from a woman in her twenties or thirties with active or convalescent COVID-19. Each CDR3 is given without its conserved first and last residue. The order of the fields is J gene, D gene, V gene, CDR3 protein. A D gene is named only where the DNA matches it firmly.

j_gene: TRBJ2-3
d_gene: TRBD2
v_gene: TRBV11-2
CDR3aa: ASSLGAGGLTDTQY

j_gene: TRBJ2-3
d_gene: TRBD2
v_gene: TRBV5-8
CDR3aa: ASSRRVGGRSDTQY

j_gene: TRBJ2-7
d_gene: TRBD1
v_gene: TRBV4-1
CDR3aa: ASSQEQGPGYEQY

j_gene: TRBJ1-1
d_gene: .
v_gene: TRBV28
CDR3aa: ASSLPGGNTEAF

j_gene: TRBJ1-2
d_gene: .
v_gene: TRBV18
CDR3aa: ASSLVDSTNYGYT

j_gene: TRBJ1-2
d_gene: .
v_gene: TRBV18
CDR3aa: ASSQMNTGPLDYGYT

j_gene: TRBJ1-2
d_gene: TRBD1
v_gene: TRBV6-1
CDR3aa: ASSEGQGASYGYT

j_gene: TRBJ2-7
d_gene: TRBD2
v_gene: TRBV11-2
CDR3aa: ASSLRTSEYPAGSYEQY

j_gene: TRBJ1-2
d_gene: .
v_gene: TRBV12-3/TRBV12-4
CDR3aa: ASSFPGHGYT

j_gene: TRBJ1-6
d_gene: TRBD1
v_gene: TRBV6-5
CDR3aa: ASSPGTGSNSPLH

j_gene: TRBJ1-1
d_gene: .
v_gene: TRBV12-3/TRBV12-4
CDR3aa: ASKRAMNTEAF

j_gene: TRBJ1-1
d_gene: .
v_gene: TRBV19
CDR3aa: ASSIVSDSGDTEAF

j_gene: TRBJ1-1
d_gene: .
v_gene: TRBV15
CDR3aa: ATSRDQDKAF

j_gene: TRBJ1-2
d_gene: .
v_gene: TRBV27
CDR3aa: ASSSNAAWHLGYT

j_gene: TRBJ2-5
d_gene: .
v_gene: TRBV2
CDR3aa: ASSDGVQAPRETQY

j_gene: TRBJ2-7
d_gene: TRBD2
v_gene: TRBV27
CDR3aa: ASSPDSGTSGYEQY

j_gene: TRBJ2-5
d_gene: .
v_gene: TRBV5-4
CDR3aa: ASSLAGGGARTISETQY

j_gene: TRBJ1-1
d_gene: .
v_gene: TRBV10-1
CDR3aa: ASSDSYTEAF

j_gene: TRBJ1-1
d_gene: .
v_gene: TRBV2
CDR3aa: ASSRYGPGMNTEAF

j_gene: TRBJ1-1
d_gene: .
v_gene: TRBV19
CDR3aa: ATSQGIDTEAF

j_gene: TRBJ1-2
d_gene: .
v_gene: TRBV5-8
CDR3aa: ASSWGTPANYGYT

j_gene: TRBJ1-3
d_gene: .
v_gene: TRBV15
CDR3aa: ATSGRDIQSSGNTIY

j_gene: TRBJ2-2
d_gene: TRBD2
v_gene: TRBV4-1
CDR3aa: ASSQGRLAGTGELF

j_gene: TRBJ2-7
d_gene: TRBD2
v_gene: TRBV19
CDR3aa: ASSISLAGGPGSYEQY

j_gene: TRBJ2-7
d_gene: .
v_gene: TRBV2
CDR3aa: ASSKSTVASYEQY

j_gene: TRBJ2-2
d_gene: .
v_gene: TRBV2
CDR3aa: ATTNQAGSGELF

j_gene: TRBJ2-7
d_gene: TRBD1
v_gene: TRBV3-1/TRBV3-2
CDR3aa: ASSRDRGPGYEQY

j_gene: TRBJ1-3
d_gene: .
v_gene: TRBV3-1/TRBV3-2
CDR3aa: ASSQARLVSGNTIY

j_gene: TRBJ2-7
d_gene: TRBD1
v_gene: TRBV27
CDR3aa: ASSLNPQGANEQY

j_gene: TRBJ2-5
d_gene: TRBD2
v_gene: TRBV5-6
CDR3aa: ASSFWAAGGSQETQY

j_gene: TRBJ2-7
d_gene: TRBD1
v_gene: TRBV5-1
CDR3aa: ASSLVGRGLYEQY

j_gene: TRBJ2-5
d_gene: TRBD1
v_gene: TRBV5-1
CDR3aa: ASSQGQGQETQY

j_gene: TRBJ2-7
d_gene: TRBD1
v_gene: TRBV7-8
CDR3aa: ASSSRQGAYEQY

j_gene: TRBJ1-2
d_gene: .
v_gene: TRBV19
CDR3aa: ASCSPSDGYT

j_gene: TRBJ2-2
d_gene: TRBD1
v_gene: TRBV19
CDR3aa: ATFLRGQGNFGELF

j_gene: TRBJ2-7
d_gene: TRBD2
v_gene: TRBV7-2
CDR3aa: ASSPAWTSGSSYEQY

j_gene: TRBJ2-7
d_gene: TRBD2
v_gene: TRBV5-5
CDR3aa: ASSFSGLAGGYEQY

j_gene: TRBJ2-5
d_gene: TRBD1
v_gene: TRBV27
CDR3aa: ASSPGTGVQETQY

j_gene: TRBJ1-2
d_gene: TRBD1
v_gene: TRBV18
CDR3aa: ASSRTGPDYGYT

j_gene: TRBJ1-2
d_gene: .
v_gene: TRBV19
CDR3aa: ASTQGAAGYT

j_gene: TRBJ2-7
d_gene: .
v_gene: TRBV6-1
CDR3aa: ASSDRSGAGYEQY

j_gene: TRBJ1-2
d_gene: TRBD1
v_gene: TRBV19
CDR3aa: ASIRSGTVYGYT

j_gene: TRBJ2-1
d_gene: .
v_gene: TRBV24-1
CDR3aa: ATSGGGGATYNEQF

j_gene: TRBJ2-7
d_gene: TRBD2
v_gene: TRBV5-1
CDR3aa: ASSLAGGPGEQY

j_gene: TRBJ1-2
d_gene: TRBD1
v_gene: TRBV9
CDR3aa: ASSANSGQMLLTGRGYT

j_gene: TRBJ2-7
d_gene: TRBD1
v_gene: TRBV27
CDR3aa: ASSPLQGEQY

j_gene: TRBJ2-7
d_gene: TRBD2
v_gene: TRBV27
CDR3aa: ASSSGLAGGLGEQY